This T cell receptor (beta chain) came from a study of radiotherapy plus CTLA-4 blockade in lung cancer (dated by TCRdb to 2016 to 2019). Notes on the research overall: Among enrolled patients, approximately 17% had an objective response and roughly 31% reached disease control. Summary of the overall study and its limitations: Increased serum interferon-beta after radiation, together with early dynamic changes in blood T cell clones, were reported to be the strongest predictors of response. After treatment with radiotherapy and ipilimumab, TCR clones that originated in tumors expanded in peripheral blood.

Libraries were made using the immunoSEQ multiplex PCR assay. Entries here come from immuneACCESS through TCRdb and include only in-frame sequences with V and J called. Some clones fail to appear in such tables; in the studies checked, an unresolved V gene covers under half of the shortfall, and the cause of the remainder is unknown. In this sample the table shows about 51,000 clones, around 79% of which occur a single time. Around 7.9% of the sample goes to the ten largest clones. From the cysteine through the phenylalanine, the CDR3 covers 13 amino acids. This entry keeps only the CDR3 DNA: 39 bases, framed from base 1. As encoded in the germline V gene, CDR1 is SQVTM while CDR2 is ANQGSEA. V lost 6 bases and J lost 1 base; the stretch between them is 11 bases long. In this sample, this clone turned up a few times. Its antigen is still unknown. Nothing much larger sits one base from this clone, and base qualities are not available.

The study tested focal radiation therapy combined with CTLA-4 blockade (ipilimumab) in patients with chemo-refractory metastatic non-small-cell lung cancer. Specimen: peripheral blood, collected from a patient treated with radiotherapy plus ipilimumab. This sequence originates from a human donor with non-small cell lung cancer who had a complete response to radiotherapy plus ipilimumab. The chain uses TRBV29-1 and TRBJ2-3; the D gene is perhaps TRBD2, on 5 matching bases. The CDR3 reads as follows: CSVANGGTDTQYF. The nucleotide sequence reads TGCAGCGTGGCGAACGGGGGCACAGATACGCAGTATTTT.